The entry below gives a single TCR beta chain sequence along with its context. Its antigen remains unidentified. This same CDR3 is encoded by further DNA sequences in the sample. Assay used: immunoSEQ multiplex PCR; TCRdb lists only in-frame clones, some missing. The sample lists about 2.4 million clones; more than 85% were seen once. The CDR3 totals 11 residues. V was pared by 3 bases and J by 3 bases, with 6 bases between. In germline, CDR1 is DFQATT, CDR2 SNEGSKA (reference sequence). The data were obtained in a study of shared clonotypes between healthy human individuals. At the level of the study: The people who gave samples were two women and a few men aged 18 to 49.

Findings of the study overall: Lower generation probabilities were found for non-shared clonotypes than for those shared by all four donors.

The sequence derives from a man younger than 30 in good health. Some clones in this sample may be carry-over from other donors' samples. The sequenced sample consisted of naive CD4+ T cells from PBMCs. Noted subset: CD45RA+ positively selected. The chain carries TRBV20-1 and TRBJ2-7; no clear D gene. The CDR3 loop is CSARGGYEQYF. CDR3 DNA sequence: TGCAGTGCTAGGGGCGGCTACGAGCAGTACTTC.